Below, 27 T cell receptor beta chains from the same sample are listed, as sequenced in a study of vaccination and CD4 T cells after COVID-19. The treatment: approximately 9-day PBMC culture with coronavirus spike peptide pools or control peptides (ViraFEST assay). CD4+ T cells of the unexposed donor were collected before the COVID-19 pandemic (2011-2018). The Oncomine TCR Beta short-read assay sequenced DNA from cultured CD4+ T cells. MiXCR, run by TCRdb on the PCR reads, gives a single entry per CDR3 protein. The sample shows 8,500 to 10,000 distinct CDR3 sequences, around three fifths of them seen only once. These receptors have no identified antigens. Specimen: CD4+ T cells from blood, cultured in vitro. Source of these receptors: a human donor in good health.

V and J are TRBV27 and TRBJ1-6; TRBD1 might be the D (5 bases). This CDR3 is built from 17 residues. Trimming shortened V by 7 bases and J by 0 bases, and 16 bases separated the two germline ends. In germline, CDR1 is MNHEY, CDR2 SMNVEV (reference sequence). This CDR3 is CASTTLRGDSYNSPLHF. The CDR3 DNA follows: TGTGCCAGCACCACGCTCAGAGGGGACTCCTATAATTCACCCCTCCACTTT.

CDR3 sequence reads: CASSYSSSWTGDVRTEAFF. The CDR3 DNA reads TGTGCCAGCAGTTACTCGAGCTCCTGGACAGGAGACGTAAGAACTGAAGCTTTCTTT. The J gene is TRBJ1-1, the V gene TRBV6-5, with TRBD1 matching 7 bases. The J segment lost 5 bases and the V segment lost 0 bases, leaving 18 bases of the junction unmatched. This CDR3 is built from 19 residues. The germline gives CDR1 MNHEY, CDR2 SVGAGI.

The table lists this clonotype with a few counts. V and J are TRBV6-5 and TRBJ1-5; D is possibly TRBD1 (6 bases). The CDR3 loop spans 15 amino acids. The ends were cut back, 0 bases at V and 7 bases at J, with 13 bases in the middle. Per germline, CDR1 MNHEY and CDR2 SVGAGI. For the CDR3, the DNA is TGTGCCAGCAGTTACTCCCAATCAGGGGAACAGCCCCAGCATTTT. Protein sequence: CASSYSQSGEQPQHF.

The table lists this clonotype with a few counts. The chain couples TRBV25-1 to TRBJ1-2; the D is unclear. The CDR3 consists of 13 residues. V lost 3 bases, J lost 7 bases, and 12 bases lay in between. CDR1 MGHDK and CDR2 SYGVNS come from the germline V gene. The CDR3 here is CASSDFRVGGYTF. The CDR3 DNA reads TGTGCCAGCAGTGACTTTCGGGTGGGTGGCTACACCTTC.

This sequence joins TRBV20-1 and TRBJ1-2; no reliable D call. Germline V gene sequence: CDR1 DFQATT, CDR2 SNEGSKA (reference sequence). The CDR3 runs to 12 residues. V lost 3 bases, J lost 3 bases, and 8 bases lay in between. This CDR3 reads CSARGNDYGYTF. The DNA of the CDR3 is TGCAGTGCTAGGGGGAACGACTATGGCTACACCTTC.

This clonotype was counted once. The V and J genes are TRBV11-2 and TRBJ2-1; D gene uncertain. Between the trimmed V and J ends, which lost 1 base and 9 bases, there was a span of 7 bases. The CDR3 is 12 residues long. Germline assignment: CDR1 SGHAT and CDR2 FQNNGV. In DNA form, the CDR3 reads TGTGCCAGCAGCTTAGTCTGGGGTGAGCAGTTCTTC. Protein product: CASSLVWGEQFF.

The chain is built from TRBV10-2 and TRBJ2-3, with 7 bases identical to TRBD1. Germline CDR1 WSHSY, CDR2 SAAADI. The CDR3 runs 13 residues. V shed 7 bases, J shed 1 base, and the junction held 2 bases outside the gene matches. This chain's CDR3 is CASTTGGTDTQYF. In DNA, the CDR3 is TGCGCCAGCACAACAGGGGGCACAGATACGCAGTATTTT.

V is TRBV6-4 and J is TRBJ2-7; TRBD1 might be the D (5 bases). In germline, CDR1 is MRHNA, CDR2 SNTAGT. V was clipped by 5 bases and J by 4 bases, with 12 bases between them. This CDR3 spans 13 amino acids. CDR3 protein: CASSLRVGYEQYF. CDR3 DNA: TGTGCCAGCAGTCTCAGGGTAGGTTACGAGCAGTACTTC.

The rearrangement links TRBV7-9 to TRBJ2-1; 15 bases fit TRBD2. Germline lookup yields CDR1 SEHNR and CDR2 FQNEAQ (reference sequence). Germline trimming cut 6 bases from V and 4 bases from J; bases unmatched to any gene: 7. The CDR3 has 17 residues. CDR3 nucleotide sequence: TGTGCCAGCAGTCTTAAGGGACTAGCGGGGGGATACAATGAGCAGTTCTTC. It specifies CASSLKGLAGGYNEQFF. Using reference TRBV7-9 and TRBJ2-1 for the parts outside the CDR3, the full variable domain is DTGVSQNPRHKITKRGQNVTFRCDPISEHNRLYWYRQTLGQGPEFLTYFQNEAQLEKSRLLSDRFSAERPKGSFSTLEIQRTEQGDSAMYLCASSLKGLAGGYNEQFFGPGTRLTVL.

V and J are TRBV11-2 and TRBJ1-1, with unresolved D. The CDR3 has 13 residues. From germline, CDR1 is SGHAT and CDR2 FQNNGV. The V and J ends lost 5 bases and 4 bases respectively, with 11 bases between them. CDR3 in amino acids: CASSRSIGTEAFF. The CDR3 DNA reads as TGTGCCAGCAGCCGGAGTATCGGCACTGAAGCTTTCTTT.

Only one count was recorded for this clonotype. The rearrangement uses TRBV12-3 or TRBV12-4 and TRBJ2-5; D gene ambiguous. The CDR3 consists of 14 residues. V was clipped by 5 bases and J by 2 bases, with 12 bases between them. The CDR3 sequence is CASSPAAQQETQYF. The CDR3 nucleotides are TGTGCCAGCAGTCCCGCCGCACAACAAGAGACCCAGTACTTC.

Only a few counts were recorded for this clonotype. V gene TRBV15 combines with J gene TRBJ2-1, with D hard to call. The V and J ends lost 1 base and 12 bases respectively, with 7 bases between them. The germline V gene has CDR1 LNHNV and CDR2 YYDKDF (reference sequence). The CDR3 is made up of 11 amino acids. CDR3 in amino acids: CATSRGPRQFF. The DNA of the CDR3 is TGTGCCACCAGCAGAGGTCCCCGGCAGTTCTTC.

Only one count was recorded for this clonotype. The J gene is TRBJ2-7, the V gene TRBV6-5; D is unresolved. V lost 4 bases to trimming and J lost 2 bases, with 12 bases between them. Germline-derived CDR1 and CDR2 are MNHEY and SVGAGI. This CDR3 region has 14 residues. CDR3 coding DNA: TGTGCCAGCAGTTGGTCCAGACTTGCCTACGAGCAGTACTTC. It specifies CASSWSRLAYEQYF.

The J gene is TRBJ2-7, the V gene TRBV7-9; D may match TRBD1 or TRBD2 (6 bases each). V was trimmed by 5 bases and J by 3 bases, leaving 29 bases between them. This CDR3 has 19 residues. Germline V gives CDR1 SEHNR, CDR2 FQNEAQ (reference sequence). The chain's CDR3 is CASSARGGTRGSSGYEQYF. DNA for the CDR3: TGTGCCAGCAGCGCGCGTGGGGGGACAAGAGGAAGTAGCGGCTACGAGCAGTACTTC. The full variable domain, completed using reference TRBV7-9 and TRBJ2-7, is DTGVSQNPRHKITKRGQNVTFRCDPISEHNRLYWYRQTLGQGPEFLTYFQNEAQLEKSRLLSDRFSAERPKGSFSTLEIQRTEQGDSAMYLCASSARGGTRGSSGYEQYFGPGTRLTVT.

The J gene is TRBJ1-5, the V gene TRBV20-1; D might be TRBD1 (5 bases). There are 16 residues in the CDR3. Trimming stripped 3 bases from V and 4 bases from J, with 19 bases between. The germline gives CDR1 DFQATT, CDR2 SNEGSKA (reference sequence). The CDR3 bases are TGCAGTGCTAGTAACATTCAGGGATTGACTAATCAGCCCCAGCATTTT. It encodes CSASNIQGLTNQPQHF.

This clonotype was recorded once. This chain joins TRBV4-1 and TRBJ1-5; D is unresolved. The CDR3 is 15 residues long. V was clipped by 4 bases and J by 0 bases, with 10 bases between them. Germline assignment: CDR1 MGHRA and CDR2 YSYEKL. CDR3 coding DNA: TGCGCCAGCAGCCCGGACTGGAATAGCAATCAGCCCCAGCATTTT. Its translation is CASSPDWNSNQPQHF.

The gene calls are TRBV19 and TRBJ2-5; 7 bases are shared with TRBD1. V trimming: 6 bases; J trimming: 2 bases; junction bases outside the gene matches: 3. This CDR3 has 13 residues. The germline V gene encodes CDR1 LNHDA and CDR2 SQIVND (reference sequence). CDR3 DNA sequence: TGTGCCAGTAGCCAGGACAGGCAAGAGACCCAGTACTTC. Translating gives CASSQDRQETQYF.

The V call is TRBV19, the J call TRBJ1-2; 7 nucleotides line up with TRBD1. CDR1 is LNHDA, CDR2 SQIVND, per germline (reference sequence). This CDR3 is built from 14 residues. Trimming cost V 7 bases and J 2 bases; bases outside gene matches: 7. The CDR3 bases are TGTGCCAGTATCGCGGGGGACAGAAACTATGGCTACACCTTC. Translation gives CASIAGDRNYGYTF.

This clonotype was observed a few times. CDR3 DNA sequence: TGTGCCAGCAGCCCTCCGGGACAGGGGGGGAACTATGGCTACACCTTC. Residues: CASSPPGQGGNYGYTF. The chain is built from TRBV6-1 and TRBJ1-2, with TRBD1 identical over 11 bases. This CDR3 has 16 residues. CDR1 is MNHNS, CDR2 SASEGT, per germline. V gave up 6 bases and J gave up 2 bases; unmatched junction bases: 8.

This chain uses TRBV4-2 with TRBJ2-3; TRBD2 is a possible D gene (5 bases). Germline V gene sequence: CDR1 LGHNA, CDR2 YNFKEQ. This CDR3 spans 14 amino acids. V lost 4 bases to trimming and J lost 2 bases, with 10 bases between them. CDR3 region: CASSPQTTTDTQYF. As DNA, the CDR3 is TGTGCCAGCAGCCCCCAGACTACCACAGATACGCAGTATTTT.

The V call is TRBV21-1, the J call TRBJ2-5. TRBV21-1 corresponds to a pseudogene. This CDR3 is built from 16 residues. In DNA form, the CDR3 reads TGTGCCAGCAGCAAAGACGGGCACAAGTCGGAAGAGACCCAGTACTTC. Protein product: CASSKDGHKSEETQYF.

The table lists this clonotype with a few counts. J is TRBJ1-5 and V is TRBV28; weak D call: TRBD1 (5 bases). This CDR3 is built from 16 residues. Germline lookup yields CDR1 MDHEN and CDR2 SYDVKM. Deletions cut 6 bases from V and 2 bases from J, with 17 bases between. The CDR3 region is CASSTDIGGGNQPQHF. Written as DNA, the CDR3 is TGTGCCAGCAGCACGGACATCGGTGGAGGCAATCAGCCCCAGCATTTT.

The rearrangement uses TRBV5-1 and TRBJ2-5; D is possibly TRBD1 or TRBD2 (5 bases each). CDR1 is SGHRS and CDR2 is YFSETQ in the germline V gene. V was shortened by 0 bases and J by 5 bases, with 14 bases between the two germline ends. The CDR3 consists of 15 residues. The DNA for the CDR3 is TGCGCCAGCAGCTTGGGGGGGACGAGGGAGGAGACCCAGTACTTC. It is translated as CASSLGGTREETQYF.

The CDR3: CASSSFAVGETQYF. Written as DNA, the CDR3 is TGTGCCAGCAGTTCTTTCGCGGTAGGGGAGACCCAGTACTTC. The V and J genes are TRBV6-2 or TRBV6-3 and TRBJ2-5, with D hard to call. The ends were cut back, 4 bases at V and 5 bases at J, with 14 bases in the middle. The CDR3 has 14 amino acids. CDR1 is MNHEY and CDR2 is SVGEGT in the germline V gene.

The gene calls are TRBV7-9 and TRBJ1-2; tentatively, D is TRBD1 (5 bases). CDR1 is SEHNR, CDR2 FQNEAQ, per germline (reference sequence). V gave up 1 base and J gave up 8 bases, with 14 bases separating them. The CDR3 extends over 14 amino acids. CDR3 residues: CASSLDGQGQGYTF. The CDR3 coding sequence is TGTGCCAGCAGCTTAGATGGGCAGGGTCAAGGCTACACCTTC.

The V gene is TRBV19, the J gene TRBJ1-3; a possible D gene is TRBD1 (6 bases). Germline V gene lookup returns CDR1 LNHDA and CDR2 SQIVND (reference sequence). This CDR3 has 16 amino acids. Trimming took off 3 bases at V and 2 bases at J, with 14 bases between the two ends. The CDR3: CASSIRSRGTGNTIYF. CDR3 nucleotide sequence: TGTGCCAGTAGTATCCGGAGCAGGGGCACTGGAAACACCATATATTTT.

This clonotype was observed a few times. The chain links TRBV6-1 to TRBJ2-5; 8 nucleotides match TRBD2. The J segment lost 5 bases and the V segment lost 10 bases, leaving 12 bases of the junction unmatched. Germline CDR1 is MNHNS and CDR2 is SASEGT. The CDR3 has 14 amino acids. CDR3 in DNA: TGTGCCATTTGGTCCCCGCGGGGGGCGGAGACCCAGTACTTC. It is translated as CAIWSPRGAETQYF.